These 30 T cell receptor beta chains came from one sample sequenced in a study of blood T cell repertoires in COVID-19 (dated by TCRdb to 2019 to 2021). Libraries came from the immunoSEQ multiplex PCR assay. Drawn from immuneACCESS, this table holds only the in-frame rearrangements with V and J called that TCRdb kept. Clones are partly lost; checked studies trace under half to an unresolved V gene and leave the rest unexplained. The sample contains 150,000 to 200,000 clones, 65% to 85% of them found a single time. Jointly, the top ten make up over 2% of the sample. The sequenced sample consisted of peripheral blood. These receptors came from a human donor with acute or convalescent COVID-19. The donor label of this sample is uncertain.

V is TRBV7-8 and J is TRBJ2-3, with 7 bases lining up with TRBD1. The CDR3 spans 14 residues. CDR1 SGHVS and CDR2 FQNEAQ come from the germline V gene. V lost 6 bases and J lost 6; bases outside the gene matches: 9. CDR3 nucleotide sequence: TGTGCCAGCAGTCGACAGGGATCTTTGGATACGCAGTATTTT. Translated: CASSRQGSLDTQYF.

The CDR3 DNA reads as TGTGCCAGCAGCCCGCGATCAGGGGAGATGAACACTGAAGCTTTCTTT. Protein: CASSPRSGEMNTEAFF. The chain is built from TRBV4-2 and TRBJ1-1; D possibly corresponds to TRBD1 (6 bases). V was pared by 4 bases and J by 0 bases, with 15 bases between. The CDR3 sequence is 16 residues long. Germline CDR1 is LGHNA and CDR2 is YNFKEQ.

V gene TRBV11-2 combines with J gene TRBJ1-4, with D perhaps TRBD1 (5 bases). The V and J ends lost 0 bases and 7 bases respectively, with 12 bases between them. In germline, CDR1 is SGHAT, CDR2 FQNNGV. The CDR3 spans 15 residues. The chain's CDR3 is CASSLDRGKGEKLFF. The CDR3 nucleotides read TGTGCCAGCAGCTTAGATAGGGGAAAGGGTGAAAAACTGTTTTTT.

V and J are TRBV3-1 (or the pseudogene TRBV3-2) and TRBJ1-5; D possibly corresponds to TRBD1 (5 bases). Germline CDR1 LGHDT, CDR2 YNNKEL (reference sequence). Between the trimmed V and J ends, which lost 1 base and 7 bases, there was a span of 17 bases. The length of the CDR3 is 16 residues. CDR3: CASSQVPGGKGQPQHF. CDR3 DNA: TGTGCCAGCAGCCAAGTACCTGGGGGGAAAGGACAGCCCCAGCATTTT.

The rearrangement links TRBV9 to TRBJ2-1; 11 nucleotides match TRBD2. Germline V gene sequence: CDR1 SGDLS, CDR2 YYNGEE. There are 15 residues in the CDR3. Trimming at V came to 3 bases and at J to 3 bases, leaving 2 bases not matched to a gene. The CDR3 region is CASSATSGNYNEQFF. CDR3 in DNA: TGTGCCAGCAGCGCGACTAGCGGGAACTACAATGAGCAGTTCTTC.

The rearrangement links TRBV3-1 (or the pseudogene TRBV3-2) to TRBJ2-5, with TRBD2 as a possible D gene (6 bases). Germline CDR1 LGHDT, CDR2 YNNKEL (reference sequence). CDR3 length equals 16 residues. Trimming removed 4 bases at V and 4 bases at J, with 19 bases between. Here the CDR3 reads CASSRPVGGGGETQYF. The CDR3 DNA reads TGTGCCAGCAGCCGACCCGTCGGGGGTGGGGGAGAGACCCAGTACTTC.

This clone was seen only a few times. The chain is built from TRBV28 and TRBJ1-1, with D perhaps matching TRBD1 (5 bases). V lost 5 bases and J 7 bases, leaving 14 bases between the germline ends. Germline-derived CDR1 and CDR2 are MDHEN and SYDVKM. The CDR3 spans 13 residues. DNA of the CDR3: TGTGCCAGCAGTGGGAGGGGAAGAAGTGAAGCTTTCTTT. This codes for CASSGRGRSEAFF. The entire variable domain, with the rest obtained from reference TRBV28 and TRBJ1-1, is as follows: DVKVTQSSRYLVKRTGEKVFLECVQDMDHENMFWYRQDPGLGLRLIYFSYDVKMKEKGDIPEGYSVSREKKERFSLILESASTNQTSMYLCASSGRGRSEAFFGQGTRLTVV.

This clone was seen a few times. The chain combines TRBV14 with TRBJ1-6, with TRBD1 matching 10 bases. Germline CDR1 SGHDN, CDR2 FVKESK. V gave up 4 bases and J gave up 6 bases; unmatched junction bases: 6. This CDR3 spans 16 amino acids. CDR3 bases: TGTGCCAGCAGCCTAGTGGACAGGGGGAGTAATTCACCCCTCCACTTT. This encodes CASSLVDRGSNSPLHF.

This clone was detected only a few times. The J gene is TRBJ2-7, the V gene TRBV5-1; possible D gene TRBD2, 5 bases. CDR1 SGHRS and CDR2 YFSETQ come from the germline V gene. The CDR3 covers 13 residues. Trimming took 7 bases from V and 1 from J, leaving 12 bases between them. CDR3 DNA sequence: TGCGCCAGCTCGGACGGGATATCCTACGAGCAGTACTTC. Protein sequence: CASSDGISYEQYF. Based on the CDR3 plus reference TRBV5-1 and TRBJ2-7, the full variable domain is KAGVTQTPRYLIKTRGQQVTLSCSPISGHRSVSWYQQTPGQGLQFLFEYFSETQRNKGNFPGRFSGRQFSNSRSEMNVSTLELGDSALYLCASSDGISYEQYFGPGTRLTVT.

In its sample, this clone was seen once. The chain uses TRBV3-1 (or the pseudogene TRBV3-2) and TRBJ1-5; 7 bases line up with TRBD1. CDR3 length: 16 residues. Germline CDR1 is LGHDT and CDR2 is YNNKEL (reference sequence). Trimming removed 0 bases from V and 1 base from J; junction bases left unmatched: 3. The CDR3 here is CASSQDPGQSNQPQHF. The CDR3 DNA is TGTGCCAGCAGCCAAGATCCGGGACAGAGCAATCAGCCCCAGCATTTT.

The chain employs TRBV6-5 and TRBJ2-7, with D maybe TRBD2 (6 bases). V lost 8 bases to trimming and J lost 2 bases, with 13 bases between them. Per germline, CDR1 MNHEY and CDR2 SVGAGI. The CDR3 is 13 amino acids. This CDR3 is CASGDSAPYEQYF. The CDR3 DNA follows: TGTGCCAGCGGGGACTCGGCCCCCTACGAGCAGTACTTC.

The chain has TRBV6-1 and TRBJ1-2; no definite D call. This CDR3 comprises 14 residues. V was clipped by 1 base and J by 3 bases, with 9 bases between them. CDR1 and CDR2 from the germline V gene are MNHNS and SASEGT. The CDR3 protein is CASSEVPEHYGYTF. CDR3 DNA sequence: TGTGCCAGCAGTGAAGTCCCGGAGCACTATGGCTACACCTTC.

The chain has TRBV15 and TRBJ2-1; D is undetermined. Per germline, CDR1 LNHNV and CDR2 YYDKDF (reference sequence). Trimming cost V 6 bases and J 4 bases, with 13 bases left between them. The CDR3 loop spans 14 amino acids. The CDR3 DNA reads as TGTGCCACCAGGCGGCCTTTGATATACAATGAGCAGTTCTTC. This codes for CATRRPLIYNEQFF.

The V gene is TRBV29-1, the J gene TRBJ2-5; D might be TRBD1 (6 bases). V gave up 5 bases and J gave up 4 bases, with 11 bases separating them. The V gene's germline CDR1 is SQVTM and CDR2 ANQGSEA. The CDR3 is made up of 12 amino acids. As DNA, the CDR3 is TGCAGCGTTCAGGAAGGGGGAGAGACCCAGTACTTC. Amino acid sequence: CSVQEGGETQYF. Complete variable domain (other parts from reference TRBV29-1 and TRBJ2-5): SAVISQKPSRDICQRGTSLTIQCQVDSQVTMMFWYRQQPGQSLTLIATANQGSEATYESGFVIDKFPISRPNLTFSTLTVSNMSPEDSSIYLCSVQEGGETQYFGPGTRLLVL.

The chain links TRBV9 to TRBJ1-1, with TRBD1 as a possible D gene (5 bases). The CDR3 is made up of 14 amino acids. The V and J ends lost 0 bases and 13 bases respectively, with 19 bases between them. Germline loops: CDR1 SGDLS, CDR2 YYNGEE. The chain's CDR3 is CASSVETQGPKVFF. The DNA of the CDR3 is TGTGCCAGCAGCGTAGAAACCCAGGGTCCGAAAGTTTTCTTT.

This clone has a single count. The chain couples TRBV30 to TRBJ2-7; 7 nucleotides align to TRBD2. The CDR3 sequence is 14 residues long. CDR1 is GTSNPN and CDR2 is SVGIG in the germline V gene (reference sequence). The junction had 7 bases not matched to a gene; V was cut back by 0 bases and J by 5 bases. The CDR3 sequence: CAWSVKAGVDEQYF. In DNA, the CDR3 is TGTGCCTGGAGTGTAAAGGCGGGAGTGGACGAGCAGTACTTC.

V gene TRBV25-1 combines with J gene TRBJ2-6; D is unresolved. CDR3 size: 16 residues. Trimming shortened V by 4 bases and J by 4 bases, and 14 bases separated the two germline ends. Germline V gene lookup returns CDR1 MGHDK and CDR2 SYGVNS. For the CDR3, the DNA is TGTGCCAGCAGTGGCCCCAGTAAGTCCGGGGCCAACGTCCTGACTTTC. This encodes CASSGPSKSGANVLTF. Together with reference TRBV25-1 and TRBJ2-6, the CDR3 gives the full variable domain: EADIYQTPRYLVIGTGKKITLECSQTMGHDKMYWYQQDPGMELHLIHYSYGVNSTEKGDLSSESTVSRIRTEHFPLTLESARPSHTSQYLCASSGPSKSGANVLTFGAGSRLTVL.

The rearrangement links TRBV18 to TRBJ2-7; the match to TRBD2 covers 7 bases. Germline CDR1 is KGHSH and CDR2 is LQKENI. The CDR3 spans 16 residues. V lost 3 bases and J lost 0; bases outside the gene matches: 8. The DNA for the CDR3 is TGTGCCAGCTCACCTATGGCGGGAGCCTCCTCCTACGAGCAGTACTTC. Translating gives CASSPMAGASSYEQYF.

The gene calls are TRBV5-1 and TRBJ1-2; D not certain. V was clipped by 0 bases and J by 4 bases, with 7 bases between them. This CDR3 is 13 amino acids long. Germline CDR1 reads SGHRS; CDR2 reads YFSETQ. Here the CDR3 DNA reads TGCGCCAGCAGCTTGGCATGGGCCTATGGCTACACCTTC. Its translation: CASSLAWAYGYTF.

The V and J genes are TRBV5-1 and TRBJ2-5; a possible D gene is TRBD2 (7 bases). The length of the CDR3 is 14 residues. The germline V gene encodes CDR1 SGHRS and CDR2 YFSETQ. Trimming pared 5 bases from V and 5 bases from J, leaving 16 bases between. The CDR3 DNA sequence: TGCGCCAGCAGAACCGGGGGGCCGGGGGAGACCCAGTACTTC. Translation gives CASRTGGPGETQYF.

The V gene is TRBV6-4, the J gene TRBJ2-3; 8 bases align to TRBD2. CDR3 length: 14 residues. The germline CDR1 and CDR2 sequences are MRHNA and SNTAGT. Losses at the gene ends were 6 bases for V and 0 bases for J; bases not matched to a gene: 2. The CDR3 protein is CASRTSASTDTQYF. The CDR3, as DNA: TGTGCCAGCAGGACTAGCGCAAGCACAGATACGCAGTATTTT.

This clone was detected a few times. V and J are TRBV10-3 and TRBJ2-7; TRBD2 matches 7 bases. Looked up from germline, CDR1 is ENHRY and CDR2 is SYGVKD. The trim removed 10 bases at V and 2 bases at J, leaving 11 bases unmatched. CDR3 length: 14 amino acids. The CDR3 DNA follows: TGTGCCACTCTAGCGGAAGGGACTACCTACGAGCAGTACTTC. Translated: CATLAEGTTYEQYF.

The gene calls are TRBV11-3 and TRBJ2-7; no clear D gene. With 5 bases removed from V and 5 bases from J, the gap between germline ends came to 4 bases. The length of the CDR3 is 10 residues. Per the germline V gene, CDR1 is SGHNT and CDR2 is YENEEA. In DNA, the CDR3 is TGTGCCAGCAGCGCGAACGAGCAGTACTTC. It specifies CASSANEQYF.

This chain uses TRBV2 with TRBJ1-3, with D perhaps TRBD1 (5 bases). The V end lost 9 bases, the J end lost 1 base, and 10 bases lay between the germline ends. CDR1 SNHLY and CDR2 FYNNEI come from the germline V gene. The CDR3 is 13 residues long. This CDR3 is CASQGRSGNTIYF. As DNA, the CDR3 is TGTGCCAGTCAGGGAAGGTCTGGAAACACCATATATTTT.

The genes are TRBV3-1 (or the pseudogene TRBV3-2) and TRBJ2-3; 11 bases map to TRBD2. This CDR3 has 15 amino acids. J was trimmed by 4 bases and V by 6 bases; bases with no gene match: 6. Germline V lookup: CDR1 LGHDT, CDR2 YNNKEL (reference sequence). The CDR3 here is CASSHSGRAPDTQYF. The CDR3 DNA reads as TGTGCCAGCAGTCATAGCGGGAGGGCCCCAGATACGCAGTATTTT.

The gene calls are TRBV28 and TRBJ1-4; a weak D match, TRBD1 (5 bases). The CDR3 loop spans 12 amino acids. Trimming cost V 6 bases and J 7 bases, with 9 bases left between them. CDR1 and CDR2 (germline): MDHEN, SYDVKM. The CDR3 DNA is TGTGCCAGCAGCCTCGGGGGTGAAAAACTGTTTTTT. It codes for CASSLGGEKLFF. Together with reference TRBV28 and TRBJ1-4, the CDR3 gives the full variable domain: DVKVTQSSRYLVKRTGEKVFLECVQDMDHENMFWYRQDPGLGLRLIYFSYDVKMKEKGDIPEGYSVSREKKERFSLILESASTNQTSMYLCASSLGGEKLFFGSGTQLSVL.

The CDR3, as DNA: TGCGCCAGCAGTTCCCCGGGACAGGGATCCTACGAGCAGTACTTC. Its protein product is CASSSPGQGSYEQYF. The V and J genes are TRBV5-1 and TRBJ2-7; 9 nucleotides line up with TRBD1. The V and J ends lost 5 bases and 1 base, in that order; junction bases with no gene match: 7. The CDR3 contains 15 residues. Germline CDR1 is SGHRS and CDR2 is YFSETQ.

This clone was seen just once. The chain joins TRBV5-3 to TRBJ2-5, with 9 positions matching TRBD2. TRBV5-3 is annotated as an ORF whose role is uncertain. The CDR3 is 16 amino acids. Germline trimming cut 1 base from V and 5 bases from J; bases unmatched to any gene: 9. The CDR3 coding sequence is TGTGCCAGAAGCTTGCCCTTAGCGGGAGAGGCTGAGACCCAGTACTTC. Translated, it gives CARSLPLAGEAETQYF.

The chain couples TRBV6-5 to TRBJ1-5, with D uncertain. CDR1 and CDR2 from the germline V gene are MNHEY and SVGAGI. This CDR3 region has 14 residues. V was clipped by 5 bases and J by 0 bases, with 8 bases between them. The CDR3 region has the DNA TGTGCCAGCAGTCCGTTTATTAGCAATCAGCCCCAGCATTTT. Its translation is CASSPFISNQPQHF.

The chain is built from TRBV27 and TRBJ2-3, with 10 bases lining up with TRBD2. The CDR3 is 16 residues long. Germline V gene sequence: CDR1 MNHEY, CDR2 SMNVEV (reference sequence). The J segment lost 4 bases and the V segment lost 6 bases, leaving 10 bases of the junction unmatched. CDR3 protein: CASSPWLAGDADTQYF. CDR3 in DNA: TGTGCCAGCAGCCCTTGGCTAGCGGGAGACGCAGATACGCAGTATTTT.